Presented here are 18 T cell receptor beta chains from one specimen sequenced in a study of blood T cell repertoires in COVID-19. Clones were sequenced by immunoSEQ multiplex PCR, and TCRdb holds only the in-frame ones, with some missing. The table has about 59,000 clones, roughly nine tenths seen once. Source material: peripheral blood. Every receptor here comes from a man aged 80 or over in a cohort sampled during active COVID-19.

This clone was recorded once. The chain is built from TRBV4-3 and TRBJ1-5; D is ambiguous. V was trimmed by 0 bases and J by 2 bases, leaving 5 bases between them. The length of the CDR3 is 14 residues. The germline CDR1 and CDR2 sequences are LGHNA and YSLEER. CDR3 nucleotide sequence: TGCGCCAGCAGCCAAGATGCAGGCAATCAGCCCCAGCATTTT. It specifies CASSQDAGNQPQHF.

The rearrangement links TRBV4-3 to TRBJ2-7, with TRBD1 matching 7 bases. The CDR3 extends over 14 amino acids. The V gene's germline CDR1 is LGHNA and CDR2 YSLEER. J gave up 8 bases and V 1 base, and 8 bases lay outside the gene matches. CDR3 nucleotide sequence: TGCGCCAGCAGCCAAGGCGGACAGGTTTATAAGCAGTACTTC. Residues: CASSQGGQVYKQYF.

The chain uses TRBV5-5 and TRBJ1-4, with D perhaps matching TRBD1 (6 bases). The CDR3 totals 14 residues. Trimming removed 0 bases at V and 4 bases at J, with 7 bases between. CDR1 and CDR2 from the germline V gene are SGHKS and YYEKEE (reference sequence). The CDR3 nucleotides are TGTGCCAGCAGCTTGGGGGGGCGTAATGAAAAACTGTTTTTT. Protein product: CASSLGGRNEKLFF.

The CDR3 bases are TGTGCCAGCAGCTTGTTGGGGGGGCTAGCGAACACTGAAGCTTTCTTT. It specifies CASSLLGGLANTEAFF. This chain links TRBV5-5 with TRBJ1-1; tentatively, D is TRBD1 (6 bases). The CDR3 extends over 16 amino acids. The V end lost 1 base, the J end lost 1 base, and 14 bases lay between the germline ends. Germline loops: CDR1 SGHKS, CDR2 YYEKEE (reference sequence).

The chain couples TRBV29-1 to TRBJ2-1; TRBD2 aligns across 8 bases. V was clipped by 7 bases and J by 10 bases; unmatched bases: 6. Germline V gives CDR1 SQVTM, CDR2 ANQGSEA. The CDR3 runs to 11 residues. CDR3 residues: CSAIRLAEQFF. For the CDR3, the DNA is TGCAGCGCCATAAGACTAGCGGAGCAGTTCTTC.

The chain has TRBV13 and TRBJ2-3; 8 bases are shared with TRBD2. The CDR3 loop spans 15 amino acids. J gave up 2 bases and V 3 bases, and 4 bases lay outside the gene matches. Germline V gene lookup returns CDR1 PRHDT and CDR2 FYEKMQ (reference sequence). The CDR3 sequence: CASSFQRGNTDTQYF. The CDR3 DNA follows: TGTGCCAGCAGCTTTCAGCGGGGGAACACAGATACGCAGTATTTT.

This clone has a single count. The chain uses TRBV24-1 and TRBJ2-5; possibly TRBD1 for D (6 bases). The CDR3 is 13 amino acids. Trimming took off 2 bases at V and 5 bases at J, with 8 bases between the two ends. The germline V gene has CDR1 KGHDR and CDR2 SFDVKD. CDR3: CATSDSGDETQYF. CDR3 nucleotides: TGTGCCACCAGTGATTCAGGGGACGAGACCCAGTACTTC.

V and J are TRBV25-1 and TRBJ1-1; D is possibly TRBD1 (5 bases). Germline loops: CDR1 MGHDK, CDR2 SYGVNS. Trimming took 7 bases from V and 7 from J, leaving 13 bases between them. The CDR3 extends over 12 amino acids. The CDR3 DNA sequence: TGTGCCAGCAATCGGGGGAACGGTGAAGCTTTCTTT. It encodes CASNRGNGEAFF.

V usage is TRBV19 and J usage is TRBJ2-1; 11 bases line up with TRBD2. Germline V gives CDR1 LNHDA, CDR2 SQIVND (reference sequence). The CDR3 sequence is 18 residues long. Unmatched junction bases numbered 9, after V lost 0 bases and J lost 5 bases. The DNA of the CDR3 is TGTGCCAGTAGTATAGAGCTAGCGGGGGGCGTAAGAAACAATGAGCAGTTCTTC. Protein product: CASSIELAGGVRNNEQFF.

The chain combines TRBV7-9 with TRBJ2-3; D uncertain. The V end lost 0 bases, the J end lost 6 bases, and 7 bases lay between the germline ends. This CDR3 region has 13 residues. Germline CDR1 is SEHNR and CDR2 is FQNEAQ (reference sequence). CDR3 in amino acids: CASSLAWQDTQYF. CDR3 nucleotides: TGTGCCAGCAGCTTAGCTTGGCAGGATACGCAGTATTTT.

This chain links TRBV12-3 or TRBV12-4 with TRBJ1-1, with TRBD1 matching over 8 bases. J was trimmed by 5 bases and V by 5 bases; bases with no gene match: 4. The length of the CDR3 is 13 residues. The CDR3 sequence: CASSRTGRTEAFF. The CDR3 nucleotides read TGTGCCAGCAGTCGGACAGGGAGGACTGAAGCTTTCTTT.

The genes are TRBV6-6 and TRBJ2-3; TRBD1 matches 11 bases. The CDR3 is 15 residues long. In germline, CDR1 is MNHNY, CDR2 SVGAGI (reference sequence). Trimming cost V 10 bases and J 2 bases; bases outside gene matches: 8. The CDR3 spells CAIQPGQGVTDTQYF. The DNA of the CDR3 is TGTGCCATCCAACCGGGACAGGGGGTCACAGATACGCAGTATTTT.

The chain combines TRBV30 with TRBJ2-3; 12 positions match TRBD2. The CDR3 covers 17 residues. Germline lookup yields CDR1 GTSNPN and CDR2 SVGIG (reference sequence). Trimming removed 0 bases from V and 0 bases from J; junction bases left unmatched: 4. The CDR3 nucleotides are TGTGCCTGGAGTGTACGCGGACTAGCGGGAAGCACAGATACGCAGTATTTT. Translating gives CAWSVRGLAGSTDTQYF. The full variable domain, rest sourced from reference TRBV30 and TRBJ2-3, is SQTIHQWPATLVQPVGSPLSLECTVEGTSNPNLYWYRQAAGRGLQLLFYSVGIGQISSEVPQNLSASRPQDRQFILSSKKLLLSDSGFYLCAWSVRGLAGSTDTQYFGPGTRLTVL.

The chain combines TRBV11-2 with TRBJ2-7; 8 bases are a match to TRBD1. Germline CDR1 and CDR2: SGHAT and FQNNGV. V lost 2 bases, J lost 1 base, and 13 bases stayed unmatched. The CDR3 contains 18 residues. In nucleotides, the CDR3 is TGTGCCAGCAGCTTAACGCGTTCGGCAGGGGGCGTATCCTACGAGCAGTACTTC. Translated, it gives CASSLTRSAGGVSYEQYF.

The V and J genes are TRBV6-5 and TRBJ2-2; 9 bases align to TRBD1. The CDR3 length is 15 residues. V shed 7 bases and J 7 bases; nucleotides not matched to a gene: 10. Germline V gives CDR1 MNHEY, CDR2 SVGAGI. Here the CDR3 reads CASKPGQGRNGELFF. The CDR3 DNA reads as TGTGCCAGCAAACCGGGACAGGGAAGGAACGGGGAGCTGTTTTTT.

This chain uses TRBV27 with TRBJ1-6; TRBD1 aligns across 7 bases. Germline V gene data show CDR1 as MNHEY and CDR2 as SMNVEV (reference sequence). This CDR3 is 18 amino acids long. Trimming cost V 3 bases and J 2 bases; bases outside gene matches: 10. The CDR3 region has the DNA TGTGCCAGCAGTTTTGGGGCAGGGGGGAAAACCTATAATTCACCCCTCCACTTT. Protein: CASSFGAGGKTYNSPLHF.

The rearrangement links TRBV27 to TRBJ1-2, with D possibly matching TRBD1 (6 bases). Trimming pared 6 bases from V and 4 bases from J, leaving 18 bases between. The CDR3 is 15 amino acids. Germline V CDR1 and CDR2: MNHEY, SMNVEV (reference sequence). The CDR3 reads CASSRGGGNPYGYTF. The DNA of the CDR3 is TGTGCCAGCAGCCGAGGGGGAGGGAATCCCTATGGCTACACCTTC.

For the CDR3, the DNA is TGTGCCAGCAGCTTGCCTAGCGGTCTCACAGATACGCAGTATTTT. It specifies CASSLPSGLTDTQYF. The chain recombines TRBV5-6 with TRBJ2-3; the match to TRBD2 covers 7 bases. Trimming took 1 base from V and 2 from J; bases not matched to a gene: 4. This CDR3 is built from 15 residues. The germline CDR1 and CDR2 sequences are SGHDT and YYEEEE.